Given below is one T cell receptor (beta chain) in context. Using immunoSEQ multiplex PCR, the repertoire was profiled, and TCRdb retains in-frame clones only, with some absent. The repertoire holds almost 300,000 clones, with more than 75% as singletons. Germline V gene lookup returns CDR1 LGHNA and CDR2 YSLEER. The J segment lost 7 bases and the V segment lost 0 bases, leaving 4 bases of the junction unmatched. The CDR3 covers 15 residues. The data stem from a study of blood T cell repertoires in COVID-19. The gene calls are TRBV4-3 and TRBJ1-4; 8 nucleotides agree with TRBD1. The receptor comes from a man in his 70s with acute or convalescent COVID-19. Sequences were obtained from peripheral blood. CDR3 DNA: TGCGCCAGCAGCCAAGACAGGGGGCTCGGTGAAAAACTGTTTTTT. Its protein product is CASSQDRGLGEKLFF.